The text below deals with one TCR beta chain. Time point reported: pre-sensitization, week 0. As to treatment: therapeutic diphenylcyclopropenone sensitization with weekly scalp DPC. This entry is derived from a study of human T cells and chemical hapten exposure. MiXCR was run by TCRdb on the RACE reads, yielding one entry per CDR3 protein. The sample carries around 350,000 distinct CDR3 sequences, about 5.4% recorded once. Germline-derived CDR1 and CDR2 are KGHSH and LQKENI. The CDR3 loop spans 16 amino acids. Trimming left V 2 bases short and J 4 bases short, with 17 bases between. The sequence was collected from a woman between 18 and 30 years old with alopecia areata. Some clones in this sample may be carry-over from other donors' samples. The starting material was whole blood, obtained in connection with sensitization to the hapten diphenylcyclopropenone (DPC). This chain links TRBV18 with TRBJ1-2; D not certain. CDR3 DNA sequence: TGTGCCAGCTCACCATCTGTCGGCGGCTCGAGCTATGGCTACACCTTC. Amino acid sequence: CASSPSVGGSSYGYTF.